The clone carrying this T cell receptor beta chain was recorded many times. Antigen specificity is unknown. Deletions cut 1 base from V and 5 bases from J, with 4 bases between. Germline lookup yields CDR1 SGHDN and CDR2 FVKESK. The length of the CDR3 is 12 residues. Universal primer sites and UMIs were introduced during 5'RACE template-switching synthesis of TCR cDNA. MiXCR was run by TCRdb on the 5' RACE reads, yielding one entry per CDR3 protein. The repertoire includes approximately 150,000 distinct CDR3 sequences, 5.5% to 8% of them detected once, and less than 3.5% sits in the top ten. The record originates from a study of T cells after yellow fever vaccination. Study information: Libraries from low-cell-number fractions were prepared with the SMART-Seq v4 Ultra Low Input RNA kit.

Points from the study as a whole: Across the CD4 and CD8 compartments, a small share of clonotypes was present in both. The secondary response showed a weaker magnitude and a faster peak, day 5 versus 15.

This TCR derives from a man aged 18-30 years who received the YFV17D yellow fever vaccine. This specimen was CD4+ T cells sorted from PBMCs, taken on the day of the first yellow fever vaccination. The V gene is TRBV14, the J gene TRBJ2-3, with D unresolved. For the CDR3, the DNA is TGTGCCAGCAGCCAAGCGGGAGATACGCAGTATTTT. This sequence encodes CASSQAGDTQYF. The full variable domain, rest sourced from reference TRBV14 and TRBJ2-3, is EAGVTQFPSHSVIEKGQTVTLRCDPISGHDNLYWYRRVMGKEIKFLLHFVKESKQDESGMPNNRFLAERTGGTYSTLKVQPAELEDSGVYFCASSQAGDTQYFGPGTRLTVL.